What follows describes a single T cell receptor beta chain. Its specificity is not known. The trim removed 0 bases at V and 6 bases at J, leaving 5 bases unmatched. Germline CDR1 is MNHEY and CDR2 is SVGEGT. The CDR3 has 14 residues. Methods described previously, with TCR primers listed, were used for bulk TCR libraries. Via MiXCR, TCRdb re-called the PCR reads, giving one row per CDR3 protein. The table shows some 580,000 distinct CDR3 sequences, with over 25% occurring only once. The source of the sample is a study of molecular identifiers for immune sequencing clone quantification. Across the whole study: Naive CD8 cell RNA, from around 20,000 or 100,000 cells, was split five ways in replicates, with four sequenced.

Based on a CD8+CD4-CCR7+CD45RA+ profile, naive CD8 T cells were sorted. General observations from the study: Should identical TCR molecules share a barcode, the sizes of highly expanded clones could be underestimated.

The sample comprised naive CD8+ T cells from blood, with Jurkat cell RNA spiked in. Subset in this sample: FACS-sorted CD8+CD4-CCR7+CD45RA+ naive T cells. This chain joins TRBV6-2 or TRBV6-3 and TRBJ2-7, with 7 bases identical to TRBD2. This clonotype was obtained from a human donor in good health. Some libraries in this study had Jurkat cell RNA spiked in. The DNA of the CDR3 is TGTGCCAGCAGTTACTCTGCGGGAGTTGGCGAGCAGTACTTC. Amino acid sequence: CASSYSAGVGEQYF.